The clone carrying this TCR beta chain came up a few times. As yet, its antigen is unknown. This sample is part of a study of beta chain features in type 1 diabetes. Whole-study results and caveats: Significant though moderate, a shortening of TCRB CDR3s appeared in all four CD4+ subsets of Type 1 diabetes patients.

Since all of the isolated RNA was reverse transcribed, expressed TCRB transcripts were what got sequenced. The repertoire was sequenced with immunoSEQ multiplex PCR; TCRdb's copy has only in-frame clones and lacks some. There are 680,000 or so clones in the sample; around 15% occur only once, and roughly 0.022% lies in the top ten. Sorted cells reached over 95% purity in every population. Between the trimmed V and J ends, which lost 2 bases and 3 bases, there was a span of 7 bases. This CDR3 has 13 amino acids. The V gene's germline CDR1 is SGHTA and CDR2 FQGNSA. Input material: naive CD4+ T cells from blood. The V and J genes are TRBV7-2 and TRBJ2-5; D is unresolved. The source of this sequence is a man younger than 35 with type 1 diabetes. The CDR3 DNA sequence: TGTGCCAGCAGCTTATACAATGAAGAGACCCAGTACTTC. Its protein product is CASSLYNEETQYF.